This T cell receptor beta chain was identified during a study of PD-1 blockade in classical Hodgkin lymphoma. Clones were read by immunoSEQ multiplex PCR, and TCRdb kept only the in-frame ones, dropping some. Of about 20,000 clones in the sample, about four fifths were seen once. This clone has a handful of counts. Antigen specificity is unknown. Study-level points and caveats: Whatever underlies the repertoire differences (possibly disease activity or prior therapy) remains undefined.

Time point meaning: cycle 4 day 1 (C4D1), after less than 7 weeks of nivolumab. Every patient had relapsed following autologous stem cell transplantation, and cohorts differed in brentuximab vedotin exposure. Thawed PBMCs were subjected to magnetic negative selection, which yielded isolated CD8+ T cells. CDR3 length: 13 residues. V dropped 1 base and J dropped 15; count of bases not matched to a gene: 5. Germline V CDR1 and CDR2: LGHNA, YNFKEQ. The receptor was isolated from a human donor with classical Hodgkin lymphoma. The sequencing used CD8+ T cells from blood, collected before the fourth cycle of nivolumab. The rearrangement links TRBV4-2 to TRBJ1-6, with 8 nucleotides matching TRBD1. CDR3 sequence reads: CASSQGAGGFLHF. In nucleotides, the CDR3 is TGTGCCAGCAGCCAAGGGGCAGGGGGCTTCCTCCACTTT.